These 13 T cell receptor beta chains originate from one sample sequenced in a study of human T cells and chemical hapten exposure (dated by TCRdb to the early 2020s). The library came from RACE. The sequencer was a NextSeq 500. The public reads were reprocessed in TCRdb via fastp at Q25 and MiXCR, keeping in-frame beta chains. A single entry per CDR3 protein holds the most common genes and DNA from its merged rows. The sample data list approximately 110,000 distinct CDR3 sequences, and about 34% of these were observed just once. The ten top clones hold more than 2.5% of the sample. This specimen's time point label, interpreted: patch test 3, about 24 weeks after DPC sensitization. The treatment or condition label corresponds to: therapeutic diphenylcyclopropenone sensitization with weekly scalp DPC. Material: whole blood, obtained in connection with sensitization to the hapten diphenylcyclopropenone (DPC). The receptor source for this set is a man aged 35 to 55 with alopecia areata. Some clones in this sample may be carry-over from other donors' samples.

CDR3: CASSTTSGTSGRGTDTQYF. DNA for the CDR3: TGTGCCAGCAGCACCACCTCCGGGACTAGCGGCAGAGGCACAGATACGCAGTATTTT. The J gene is TRBJ2-3, the V gene TRBV11-2, with 11 bases lining up with TRBD2. The CDR3 runs to 19 residues. Germline CDR1 reads SGHAT; CDR2 reads FQNNGV. The ends lost 5 bases at V and 1 base at J; junction bases unmatched: 14.

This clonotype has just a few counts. CDR3 loop: CASSTSGTYTDTQYF. CDR3 sequence (DNA): TGTGCCAGCAGTACCTCCGGGACTTACACAGATACGCAGTATTTT. V is TRBV12-3 or TRBV12-4 and J is TRBJ2-3, with D possibly matching TRBD2 (6 bases). The length of the CDR3 is 15 residues. V gave up 5 bases and J gave up 2 bases, with 14 bases separating them.

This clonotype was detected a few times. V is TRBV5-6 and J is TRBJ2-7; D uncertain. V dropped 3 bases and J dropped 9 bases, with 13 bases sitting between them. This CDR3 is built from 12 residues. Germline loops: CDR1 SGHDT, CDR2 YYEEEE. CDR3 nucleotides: TGTGCCAGCAGCTCCCCTTTGATGGGGCAGTACTTC. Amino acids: CASSSPLMGQYF. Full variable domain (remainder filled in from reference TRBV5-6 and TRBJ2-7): DAGVTQSPTHLIKTRGQQVTLRCSPKSGHDTVSWYQQALGQGPQFIFQYYEEEERQRGNFPDRFSGHQFPNYSSELNVNALLLGDSALYLCASSSPLMGQYFGPGTRLTVT.

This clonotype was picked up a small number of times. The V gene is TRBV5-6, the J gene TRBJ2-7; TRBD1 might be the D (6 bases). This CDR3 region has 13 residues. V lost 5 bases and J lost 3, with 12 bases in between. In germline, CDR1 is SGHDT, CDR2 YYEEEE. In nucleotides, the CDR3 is TGTGCCAGCAGGATACAGGGTATCTACGAGCAGTACTTC. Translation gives CASRIQGIYEQYF.

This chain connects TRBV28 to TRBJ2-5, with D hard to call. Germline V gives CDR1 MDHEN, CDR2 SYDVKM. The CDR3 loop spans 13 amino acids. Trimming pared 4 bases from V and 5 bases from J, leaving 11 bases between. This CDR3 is CASSSPPAETQYF. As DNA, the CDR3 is TGTGCCAGCAGTTCCCCCCCCGCGGAGACCCAGTACTTC.

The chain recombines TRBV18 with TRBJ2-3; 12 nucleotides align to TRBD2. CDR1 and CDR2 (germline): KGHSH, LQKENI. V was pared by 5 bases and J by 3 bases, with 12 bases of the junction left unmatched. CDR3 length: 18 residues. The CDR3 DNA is TGTGCCAGCTCAGACCCTAGCGGGAGGGCCTATGGGACAGATACGCAGTATTTT. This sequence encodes CASSDPSGRAYGTDTQYF.

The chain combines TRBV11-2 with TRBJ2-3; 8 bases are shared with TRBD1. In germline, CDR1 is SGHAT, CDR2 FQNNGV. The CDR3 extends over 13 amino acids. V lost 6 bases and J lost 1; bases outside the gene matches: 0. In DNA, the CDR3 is TGTGCCAGCAGGGGACAGGGCACAGATACGCAGTATTTT. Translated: CASRGQGTDTQYF.

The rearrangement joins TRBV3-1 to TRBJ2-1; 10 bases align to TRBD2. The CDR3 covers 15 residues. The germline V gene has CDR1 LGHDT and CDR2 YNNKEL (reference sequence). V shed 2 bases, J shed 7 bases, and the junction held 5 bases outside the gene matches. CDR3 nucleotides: TGTGCCAGCAGCCAACCTAGCGGGAGTGAGAATGAGCAGTTCTTC. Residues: CASSQPSGSENEQFF.

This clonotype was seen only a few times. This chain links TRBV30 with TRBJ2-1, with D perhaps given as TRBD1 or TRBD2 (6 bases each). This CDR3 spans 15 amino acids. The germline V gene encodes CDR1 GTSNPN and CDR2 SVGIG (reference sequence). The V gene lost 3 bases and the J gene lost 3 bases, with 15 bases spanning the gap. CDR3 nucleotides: TGTGCCTGGAGGACTCCGGGGGCACACTACAATGAGCAGTTCTTC. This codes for CAWRTPGAHYNEQFF.

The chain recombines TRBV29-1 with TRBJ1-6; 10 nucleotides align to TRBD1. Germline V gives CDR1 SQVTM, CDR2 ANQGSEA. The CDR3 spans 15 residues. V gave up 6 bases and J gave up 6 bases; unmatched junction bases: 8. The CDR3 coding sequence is TGCAGCGTCCGGGACAGGGGCTCTCTTAATTCACCCCTCCACTTT. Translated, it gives CSVRDRGSLNSPLHF.

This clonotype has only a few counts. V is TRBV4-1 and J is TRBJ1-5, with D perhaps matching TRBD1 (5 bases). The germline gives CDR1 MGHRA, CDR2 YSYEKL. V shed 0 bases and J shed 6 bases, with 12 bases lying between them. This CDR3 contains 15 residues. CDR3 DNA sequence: TGCGCCAGCAGCCAAGAAGGGGCAGGGTCTCAGCCCCAGCATTTT. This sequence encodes CASSQEGAGSQPQHF.

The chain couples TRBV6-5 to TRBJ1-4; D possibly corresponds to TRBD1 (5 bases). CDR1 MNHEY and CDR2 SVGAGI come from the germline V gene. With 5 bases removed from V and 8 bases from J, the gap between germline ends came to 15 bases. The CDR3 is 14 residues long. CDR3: CASSPRDPREKLFF. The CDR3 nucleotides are TGTGCCAGCAGTCCCCGGGACCCGCGGGAAAAACTGTTTTTT.

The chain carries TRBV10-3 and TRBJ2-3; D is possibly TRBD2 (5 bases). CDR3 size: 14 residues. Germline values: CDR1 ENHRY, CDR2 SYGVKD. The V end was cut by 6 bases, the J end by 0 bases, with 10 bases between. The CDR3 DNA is TGTGCCATCAGATTAGCGCCTAGCACAGATACGCAGTATTTT. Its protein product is CAIRLAPSTDTQYF.